This T cell receptor beta chain was captured in a study of low-dose radiotherapy and immunotherapy resistance in tumors. Study overall: The regimen for patients comprised intravenous nivolumab 240 mg every two weeks plus intravenous ipilimumab 1 mg/kg every six weeks.

First-strand cDNA relied on TRAV- and TRBV-specific primers spanning alpha and beta chains. The authors ran about 18 PCR cycles to amplify TCRs with a constant-region primer and V-primer adapter. TCRdb redid the calling of the reads with MiXCR, one entry per CDR3 protein. The sample lists around 9,800 distinct CDR3 sequences, around 80% occurring once. This clonotype showed up just a few times. Germline V gene lookup returns CDR1 SGHRS and CDR2 YFSETQ. Unmatched junction bases numbered 8, after V lost 4 bases and J lost 1 base. The CDR3 loop spans 18 amino acids. Ipilimumab, nivolumab, aspirin, low-dose cyclophosphamide and low-dose radiotherapy were administered to donors.

The V gene is TRBV5-1, the J gene TRBJ2-2, with TRBD2 identical over 12 bases. The sequence was obtained from a human donor with advanced metastatic prostate, ovarian, gallbladder or colorectal cancer (not recorded which). This table probably holds off-target reads from a library built for another chain. CDR3 sequence: CASSNGLAGFVNTGELFF. As DNA, the CDR3 is TGCGCCAGCAGCAACGGACTAGCGGGATTTGTGAACACCGGGGAGCTGTTTTTT.